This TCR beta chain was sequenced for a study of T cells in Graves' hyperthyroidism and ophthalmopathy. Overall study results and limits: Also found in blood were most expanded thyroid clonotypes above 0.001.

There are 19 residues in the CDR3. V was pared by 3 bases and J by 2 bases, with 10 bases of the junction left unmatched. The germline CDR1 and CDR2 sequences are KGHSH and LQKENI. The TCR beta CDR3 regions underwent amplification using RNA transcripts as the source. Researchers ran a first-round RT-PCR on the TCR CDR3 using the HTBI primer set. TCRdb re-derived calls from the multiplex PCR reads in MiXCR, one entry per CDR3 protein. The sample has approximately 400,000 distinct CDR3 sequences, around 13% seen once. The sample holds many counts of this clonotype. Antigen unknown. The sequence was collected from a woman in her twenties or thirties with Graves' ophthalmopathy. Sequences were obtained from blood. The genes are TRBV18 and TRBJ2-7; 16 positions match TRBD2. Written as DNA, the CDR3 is TGTGCCAGCTCACCCCTTCCGGGACTAGCGGGGGGGCGTCCCTACGAGCAGTACTTC. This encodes CASSPLPGLAGGRPYEQYF.